What follows describes a single TCR beta chain. Its target is not known. The source of the sample is a study of cytomegalovirus exposure and HLA in healthy donors. Whole-study findings and limits: Roughly uniform depth of sequencing across donors was assumed in presence/absence analyses. Previous analysis showed most TCR beta V segments were productive about 87% or about 30% of the time. A later analysis found most CMV-associated TCR beta chains apparently HLA-restricted.

PCR amplification relied on 60 Vbeta primers (plus 13 Jbeta primers). The assay was immunoSEQ multiplex PCR, and TCRdb's table has in-frame clones only and misses some. The data show more than 85,000 clones, about 74% seen once. Germline CDR1 ENHRY, CDR2 SYGVKD. CDR3 length equals 17 residues. The ends lost 6 bases at V and 2 bases at J; junction bases unmatched: 8. The chain has TRBV10-3 and TRBJ2-3; TRBD2 aligns across 13 bases. The sequence was collected from a male donor in good health and CMV-seropositive. The sequenced sample consisted of PBMCs. The CDR3 loop is CAIRGAGTSGTTDTQYF. The CDR3 bases are TGTGCCATCAGAGGGGCCGGGACTAGCGGGACCACAGATACGCAGTATTTT.